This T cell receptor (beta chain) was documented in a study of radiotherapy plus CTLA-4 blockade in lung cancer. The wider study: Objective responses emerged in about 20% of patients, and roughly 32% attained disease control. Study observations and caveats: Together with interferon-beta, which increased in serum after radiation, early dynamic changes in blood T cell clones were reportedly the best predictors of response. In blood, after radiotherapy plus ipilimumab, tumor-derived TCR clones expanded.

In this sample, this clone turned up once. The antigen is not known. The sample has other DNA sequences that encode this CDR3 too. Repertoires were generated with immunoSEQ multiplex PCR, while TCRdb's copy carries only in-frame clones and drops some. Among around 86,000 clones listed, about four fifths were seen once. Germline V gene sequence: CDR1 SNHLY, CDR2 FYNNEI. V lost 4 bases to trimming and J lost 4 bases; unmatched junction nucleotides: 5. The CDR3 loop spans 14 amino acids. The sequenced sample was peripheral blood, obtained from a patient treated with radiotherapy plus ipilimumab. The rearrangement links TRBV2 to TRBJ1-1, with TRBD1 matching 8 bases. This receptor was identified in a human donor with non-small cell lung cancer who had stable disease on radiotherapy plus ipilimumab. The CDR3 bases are TGTGCCAGCAGTGGGGAGGGGACAGGCACTGAAGCTTTCTTT. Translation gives CASSGEGTGTEAFF.